This TCR beta chain was found in a study of read filtering for tumor transcriptome and immune sequencing. Study information: Under ten patients were R-ISS I, about 16 were R-ISS II, roughly 7 were R-ISS III. IR-seq gave about 3.5 to 10.27 million TCR reads per sample; RNA-seq gave about 80 to 1,300. Findings and limits, study-wide: Without single-read clonotypes, shared clonotype proportions correlated more between IR-seq and RNA-seq.

From around 0.4 ug of RNA, a library with molecular barcoded alpha/delta and beta/gamma adaptors was made. A single record per CDR3 protein comes from TCRdb applying MiXCR to the reads. The sample includes 45,000 to 50,000 distinct CDR3 sequences, approximately 12% seen only once; the top ten take roughly 15%. Germline CDR1 is SNHLY and CDR2 is FYNNEI. J lost 6 bases, V lost 6 bases, and 14 bases had no gene match. The CDR3 is 15 residues long. At the time of active disease, bone marrow was collected from every patient. The sample holds many counts of this clonotype. Its target is unknown. The TCR sequence derives from a donor at least 40 years old with multiple myeloma. The gene calls are TRBV2 and TRBJ2-7; 7 bases are shared with TRBD2. Material for sequencing was a population of CD138-negative cells sorted from bone marrow. CDR3 sequence reads: CASSPRTVGGPEQYF. The CDR3, as DNA: TGTGCCAGCAGCCCCCGCACCGTGGGAGGGCCCGAGCAGTACTTC.